Listed below are T cell receptor beta chains from one sample, sequenced in a study of CD8+ T cells in alopecia areata. Profiling relied on immunoSEQ multiplex PCR, and the TCRdb table lists in-frame clones only, not all of them. The sample lists almost 250,000 clones, approximately 61% seen once, with roughly 1.2% in the top ten. The sequenced sample was CD4+ T cells sorted from blood, obtained at week 0. The receptor set was obtained from a human donor with alopecia areata. Both conserved end residues are part of each CDR3. Fields, in order: V gene, D gene, J gene, clone size, CDR3 DNA, CDR3 protein. The D gene is left open where the match is weak. Clone size is stated in some rows and not others, as once, few, many or a class when expanded.

TRBV4-3	-	TRBJ1-6	-	TGCGCCAGCAGCCAAGAGAGGAATTCACCCCTCCACTTT	CASSQERNSPLHF
TRBV2	-	TRBJ2-5	-	TGTGCCAGCATTATGGGGTCCCAAGAGACCCAGTACTTC	CASIMGSQETQYF
TRBV20-1	-	TRBJ2-1	-	TGCAGTGCCCCAGCACGTGAGCAGTTCTTC	CSAPAREQFF
TRBV25-1	TRBD1	TRBJ1-1	once	TGTGCCAGCAGTGGTTCTATGCTGGACAGGCGATACACTGAAGCTTTCTTT	CASSGSMLDRRYTEAFF
TRBV7-2	-	TRBJ2-5	-	TGTGCCAGCAGCTTAGAAGGACCGGCGCAAGAGACCCAGTACTTC	CASSLEGPAQETQYF
TRBV11-3	TRBD2	TRBJ2-1	-	TGTGCCAGCAGCCCTAGCGGGTTATACAATGAGCAGTTCTTC	CASSPSGLYNEQFF
TRBV29-1	-	TRBJ1-1	-	TGCAGCGGGGCTTCCGTGAACACTGAAGCTTTCTTT	CSGASVNTEAFF
TRBV5-1	TRBD2	TRBJ2-1	-	TGCGCCAGCAGCTTCGGGACTAGCGGGGCCAATGAGCAGTTCTTC	CASSFGTSGANEQFF
TRBV7-6	-	TRBJ2-7	-	TGTGCCAGCAGCCGCGGGACATTGGGTAACTACGAGCAGTACTTC	CASSRGTLGNYEQYF
TRBV5-6	-	TRBJ2-1	-	TGTGCCAGCAGCTTGGTTGGAAGCTCCTACAATGAGCAGTTCTTC	CASSLVGSSYNEQFF
TRBV4-1	-	TRBJ2-3	-	TGCGCCAGCAGCCAAGTCGGTACGTGGCGGGGAAGCACAGATACGCAGTATTTT	CASSQVGTWRGSTDTQYF
TRBV25-1	TRBD1	TRBJ1-2	-	TGTGCCAGCGAAGGGGGCAGGAGCTATGGCTACACCTTC	CASEGGRSYGYTF
TRBV7-9	-	TRBJ2-7	-	TGTGCCAGCAGCTCGGCCGGAGATGGCTACGAGCAGTACTTC	CASSSAGDGYEQYF
TRBV30	-	TRBJ2-7	few	TGTGCCTGGGGCAGGGGAACCTACGAGCAGTACTTC	CAWGRGTYEQYF
TRBV6-5	-	TRBJ1-3	few	TGTGCCAGCAGCTCCTATGGACACTTAAACACCATATATTTT	CASSSYGHLNTIYF
TRBV4-3	TRBD1	TRBJ2-3	-	TGCGCCAGCAGCCGCGCCTCAGGGGGCAGGTTTACAGATACGCAGTATTTT	CASSRASGGRFTDTQYF
TRBV7-2	TRBD1	TRBJ1-2	-	TGTGCCAGCAGCCCAGCCCCCCAGGGGGACTATGGCTACACCTTC	CASSPAPQGDYGYTF
TRBV9	-	TRBJ2-3	-	TGTGCCAGCAGCCAAAGTCAGGGGGATACGCAGTATTTT	CASSQSQGDTQYF
TRBV7-2	-	TRBJ1-2	few	TGTGCCAGCAGCTTATCTAGGGGGAACTATGGCTACACCTTC	CASSLSRGNYGYTF
TRBV9	TRBD2	TRBJ2-2	-	TGTGCCAGCAGTGCGACTAGCGGAAACACCGGGGAGCTGTTTTTT	CASSATSGNTGELFF
TRBV29-1	-	TRBJ2-5	few	TGCAGCGCTGGGGGGACCATTAGAGGGGAGACCCAGTACTTC	CSAGGTIRGETQYF
TRBV14	TRBD1	TRBJ2-5	few	TGTGCCAGCAACTCCAGGTCCGGGACAGGGGAAGAGACCCAGTACTTC	CASNSRSGTGEETQYF
TRBV29-1	TRBD2	TRBJ2-1	-	TGCAGCGTTGAACCGGGGGGGGCTCATGAGCAGTTCTTC	CSVEPGGAHEQFF
TRBV29-1	-	TRBJ2-5	few	TGCAGCGTTCTTCAACGTGAGCAAGAGACCCAGTACTTC	CSVLQREQETQYF
TRBV19	-	TRBJ2-3	-	TGTGCCAGTAGTACTAGCACAGATACGCAGTATTTT	CASSTSTDTQYF
TRBV6-5	TRBD2	TRBJ2-5	-	TGTGCCAGCAGTCGAGCGGGGGGAACGGAGACCCAGTACTTC	CASSRAGGTETQYF
TRBV6-5	-	TRBJ2-3	-	TGTGCCAGCAGTTACGTGCGGAGCACAGATACGCAGTATTTT	CASSYVRSTDTQYF
TRBV27	-	TRBJ2-6	-	TGTGCCAGCAGTTTATACTCCCTGACTACCTCTGGGGCCAACGTCCTGACTTTC	CASSLYSLTTSGANVLTF
TRBV2	-	TRBJ2-1	once	TGTGCCAGCAGCCCAGACCCTGACAGGTTGTATGAGCAGTTCTTC	CASSPDPDRLYEQFF
TRBV27	-	TRBJ2-6	-	TGTGCCAGCAGTTTATTTCCTGGGGCCAACGTCCTGACTTTC	CASSLFPGANVLTF
TRBV5-4	-	TRBJ2-5	-	TGTGCCAGCAGCTTGAGGGAGACCCAGTACTTC	CASSLRETQYF
TRBV4-3	-	TRBJ1-1	-	TGCGCCAGCAGCAAAATGGGACTGGACACTGAAGCTTTCTTT	CASSKMGLDTEAFF
TRBV5-1	TRBD1	TRBJ1-1	-	TGCGCCAGCAGCTTACCAGGGGGCCGGGACACTGAAGCTTTCTTT	CASSLPGGRDTEAFF
TRBV29-1	-	TRBJ2-5	-	TGCAGCGTTGTAAAGGGACATCAACAAGAGACCCAGTACTTC	CSVVKGHQQETQYF